This T cell receptor (beta chain) was identified in a study of blood T cell repertoires in COVID-19. The V segment lost 5 bases and the J segment 6 bases; nucleotides outside the gene matches: 7. The CDR3 is made up of 15 amino acids. Germline assignment: CDR1 SEHNR and CDR2 FQNEAQ (reference sequence). Method: immunoSEQ multiplex PCR; TCRdb's copy keeps in-frame clones and lacks some. The table records 300,000 to 350,000 clones, roughly 87% of them present only once. The receptor's source is a man aged 30 to 45 with COVID-19, enrolled during active disease. The sequenced sample was peripheral blood. The J gene is TRBJ2-1, the V gene TRBV7-9; 10 positions agree with TRBD2. The CDR3: CASSKFSGRPNEQFF. In nucleotides, the CDR3 is TGTGCCAGCAGCAAATTTAGCGGGAGGCCCAATGAGCAGTTCTTC. Combining the CDR3 with reference TRBV7-9 and TRBJ2-1 gives the whole variable domain DTGVSQNPRHKITKRGQNVTFRCDPISEHNRLYWYRQTLGQGPEFLTYFQNEAQLEKSRLLSDRFSAERPKGSFSTLEIQRTEQGDSAMYLCASSKFSGRPNEQFFGPGTRLTVL.